The rows below give T cell receptor beta chains drawn from one sample of a study of blood T cell repertoires in COVID-19. The method was immunoSEQ multiplex PCR; TCRdb's version includes in-frame clones alone and lacks a portion of them. The table includes 150,000 to 200,000 clones, 75% to 90% detected once. The sequencing input was PBMCs or T cells enriched from blood (not recorded which). The receptors come from a woman between 18 and 29 years old who had recovered from COVID-19. Each CDR3 is given with its conserved first and last residue. The D gene is left open where the match is weak. Expanded clones get a size class; other rows say once, few or many, or leave the size out.

>.|TRBJ1-5|.|TRBV6-5
CASSHSNQPQHF
TGTGCCAGCAGTCATAGCAATCAGCCCCAGCATTTT
>.|TRBJ2-7|TRBD2|TRBV5-4
CASSLENPGLGPYEQYF
TGTGCCAGCAGCTTGGAGAATCCGGGACTAGGTCCCTACGAGCAGTACTTC
>.|TRBJ1-2|TRBD1|TRBV2
CASSSDRGGFGYGYTF
TGTGCCAGCAGTTCGGACAGGGGGGGTTTCGGCTATGGCTACACCTTC
>.|TRBJ2-1|TRBD2|TRBV27
CASSLSTSGTNEQFF
TGTGCCAGCAGTTTAAGCACTAGCGGGACTAATGAGCAGTTCTTC
>.|TRBJ1-2|TRBD1|TRBV7-9
CASSSRTGDYGYTF
TGTGCCAGCAGCTCTCGGACAGGGGACTATGGCTACACCTTC
>.|TRBJ1-1|.|TRBV5-6
CASSSAIGANTEAFF
TGTGCCAGCAGCTCAGCTATAGGGGCTAACACTGAAGCTTTCTTT
>.|TRBJ2-5|TRBD2|TRBV14
CASSHFRLAGGYQETQYF
TGTGCCAGCAGCCATTTCCGACTAGCGGGAGGGTACCAAGAGACCCAGTACTTC
>.|TRBJ2-7|TRBD2|TRBV10-3
CAISPGTSYEQYF
TGTGCCATCAGCCCCGGGACTAGTTACGAGCAGTACTTC
>.|TRBJ2-2|TRBD2|TRBV5-1
CASCAEGVAGAGELFF
TGCGCCAGCTGCGCAGAGGGGGTAGCGGGAGCCGGGGAGCTGTTTTTT
>.|TRBJ1-4|.|TRBV19
CASAGTSGAEKLFF
TGTGCCAGTGCCGGGACATCTGGGGCTGAAAAACTGTTTTTT
>.|TRBJ2-2|.|TRBV9
CASSVEAETYTGELFF
TGTGCCAGCAGCGTAGAAGCGGAAACTTACACCGGGGAGCTGTTTTTT
>.|TRBJ2-7|.|TRBV14
CASSPELVHEQYF
TGTGCCAGCAGCCCCGAACTAGTCCACGAGCAGTACTTC
>.|TRBJ2-7|TRBD2|TRBV7-8
CASSYKRESPYEQYF
TGTGCCAGCAGCTACAAGCGGGAGTCTCCCTACGAGCAGTACTTC
>.|TRBJ2-7|TRBD2|TRBV7-2
CASSSQAGPYEQYF
TGTGCCAGCAGCTCTCAAGCGGGGCCCTACGAGCAGTACTTC
>.|TRBJ1-5|TRBD1|TRBV5-6
CASSAQTGAGQPQHF
TGTGCCAGCAGCGCCCAGACAGGGGCCGGGCAGCCCCAGCATTTT
>once|TRBJ1-4|TRBD1|TRBV5-1
CASSLQGEDEKLFF
TGCGCCAGCAGCTTGCAGGGGGAGGACGAAAAACTGTTTTTT
>.|TRBJ2-3|TRBD2|TRBV28
CASSRPRTSATDTQYF
TGTGCCAGCAGTCGACCCAGGACTAGCGCCACAGATACGCAGTATTTT
>.|TRBJ2-1|TRBD2|TRBV6-2/TRBV6-3
CASSSSLAGSLSYNEQFF
TGTGCCAGCAGTTCATCCCTAGCGGGCTCCCTTTCCTACAATGAGCAGTTCTTC
>.|TRBJ2-7|.|TRBV9
CASSPGILQYF
TGTGCCAGCAGCCCCGGGATACTGCAGTACTTC
>few|TRBJ2-1|TRBD2|TRBV20-1
CSASHTGGIYNEQFF
TGCAGTGCTAGTCATACGGGAGGGATCTACAATGAGCAGTTCTTC
>.|TRBJ1-2|.|TRBV3-1/TRBV3-2
CASSLRGNYGYTF
TGTGCCAGCAGCCTCCGGGGTAACTATGGCTACACCTTC
>once|TRBJ1-4|TRBD1|TRBV6-5
CASRAGTGGEKLFF
TGTGCCAGCAGAGCCGGGACAGGGGGTGAAAAACTGTTTTTT
>.|TRBJ2-1|.|TRBV4-1
CASSQVRLANYNEQFF
TGCGCCAGCAGCCAAGTCCGGCTAGCGAACTACAATGAGCAGTTCTTC
>few|TRBJ1-3|.|TRBV2
CASRPGDLFATIYF
TGTGCCAGCAGGCCAGGGGATCTGTTCGCCACCATATATTTT
>.|TRBJ2-2|.|TRBV5-5
CASANLGVGELFF
TGTGCCAGCGCCAATTTGGGAGTCGGGGAGCTGTTTTTT
>.|TRBJ2-7|.|TRBV27
CASSLRRGSSYEQYF
TGTGCCAGCAGTTTAAGGCGGGGTAGCTCCTACGAGCAGTACTTC
>.|TRBJ2-3|TRBD2|TRBV18
CASSQNTGGGALFTDTQYF
TGTGCCAGCTCACAAAATACGGGAGGCGGAGCTTTATTCACAGATACGCAGTATTTT
>.|TRBJ1-6|.|TRBV27
CASGNRERARPLHF
TGTGCCAGCGGGAACCGGGAGCGTGCCCGACCCCTCCACTTT
>.|TRBJ2-7|TRBD2|TRBV7-8
CASSARLAPSSYEQYF
TGTGCCAGCAGCGCCAGACTAGCCCCGAGCTCCTACGAGCAGTACTTC
>.|TRBJ1-1|.|TRBV16
CASSQQQGRGEAFF
TGTGCCAGCAGCCAACAACAGGGCAGAGGCGAAGCTTTCTTT
>once|TRBJ2-3|TRBD2|TRBV2
CASGAGTSDTDTQYF
TGTGCCAGTGGGGCCGGGACTAGCGACACAGATACGCAGTATTTT
>.|TRBJ1-2|.|TRBV4-2
CASSQEGRPGVAYYGYTF
TGTGCCAGCAGCCAAGAAGGGAGACCAGGGGTAGCCTACTATGGCTACACCTTC
>.|TRBJ2-5|TRBD2|TRBV29-1
CSVGTSGGGTQYF
TGCAGCGTTGGAACTAGCGGAGGGGGGACCCAGTACTTC
>.|TRBJ2-7|TRBD2|TRBV27
CASSLSGTSGIVRSYEQYF
TGTGCCAGCAGCCTATCCGGGACTAGCGGGATAGTCCGATCCTACGAGCAGTACTTC
>.|TRBJ2-1|TRBD2|TRBV28
CASRSAGTSGPSYNEQFF
TGTGCCAGCAGAAGTGCCGGGACTAGCGGGCCTTCCTACAATGAGCAGTTCTTC
>.|TRBJ2-7|.|TRBV7-9
CASSLWGGVSSYEQYF
TGTGCCAGCAGCTTATGGGGCGGAGTTTCCAGCTACGAGCAGTACTTC
>once|TRBJ2-5|TRBD1|TRBV18
CASSLWDSQETQYF
TGTGCCAGCTCACTTTGGGACAGCCAAGAGACCCAGTACTTC
>.|TRBJ2-1|TRBD2|TRBV2
CASSESELAGGNEQFF
TGTGCCAGCAGTGAGTCGGAGCTAGCGGGAGGGAATGAGCAGTTCTTC
>.|TRBJ2-5|.|TRBV28
CASSSGGRETQYF
TGTGCCAGCAGTTCAGGGGGGAGAGAGACCCAGTACTTC
>.|TRBJ2-3|.|TRBV24-1
CATAAADTQYF
TGTGCCACCGCGGCGGCAGATACGCAGTATTTT
>.|TRBJ2-1|TRBD1|TRBV9
CASSAGTESYNEQFF
TGTGCCAGCAGCGCGGGGACAGAATCCTACAATGAGCAGTTCTTC
>.|TRBJ2-5|TRBD2|TRBV7-9
CASSPGLVRETQYF
TGTGCCAGCAGCCCAGGACTAGTGAGAGAGACCCAGTACTTC
>.|TRBJ2-2|TRBD2|TRBV3-1/TRBV3-2
CASSQEEREGLPGELFF
TGTGCCAGCAGCCAAGAGGAGCGGGAGGGCCTCCCCGGGGAGCTGTTTTTT
>.|TRBJ1-1|.|TRBV6-5
CASKWTDSNTEAFF
TGTGCCAGCAAGTGGACAGATAGCAACACTGAAGCTTTCTTT
>.|TRBJ2-3|TRBD2|TRBV11-3
CASSTPGLAEGDTQYF
TGTGCCAGCAGCACCCCTGGACTAGCGGAGGGAGATACGCAGTATTTT
>once|TRBJ1-5|.|TRBV20-1
CSASGPSNQPQHF
TGCAGTGCTAGTGGGCCTAGCAATCAGCCCCAGCATTTT
>.|TRBJ1-3|.|TRBV2
CASKGTGGNTIYF
TGTGCCAGCAAAGGCACGGGTGGAAACACCATATATTTT
>.|TRBJ2-1|TRBD2|TRBV5-1
CASSLAGPGGNEQFF
TGCGCCAGCAGCTTGGCCGGACCGGGGGGCAATGAGCAGTTCTTC
>.|TRBJ1-2|TRBD1|TRBV5-1
CASSLSTGLAWYGYTF
TGCGCCAGCAGCTTGTCGACAGGGCTGGCCTGGTATGGCTACACCTTC
>.|TRBJ2-7|TRBD1|TRBV19
CASASGQVEYEQYF
TGTGCCAGTGCCTCGGGACAGGTCGAGTACGAGCAGTACTTC
>few|TRBJ2-7|.|TRBV27
CASERGYRGGTDYEQYF
TGTGCCAGCGAGAGAGGGTACAGGGGCGGGACGGACTACGAGCAGTACTTC
>.|TRBJ2-1|.|TRBV6-2/TRBV6-3
CASSYAGHPNSPNEQFF
TGTGCCAGCAGTTACGCAGGGCACCCCAACAGTCCCAATGAGCAGTTCTTC
>.|TRBJ2-1|.|TRBV5-1
CASSLNFGGNYNEQFF
TGCGCCAGCAGCCTCAACTTTGGGGGGAACTACAATGAGCAGTTCTTC
>.|TRBJ2-1|.|TRBV7-9
CASRLQERANHEQFF
TGTGCCAGCAGGCTCCAAGAGCGGGCTAATCATGAGCAGTTCTTC
>.|TRBJ2-7|TRBD2|TRBV5-4
CASSQAGGPLEQYF
TGTGCCAGCAGCCAAGCGGGAGGGCCGCTCGAGCAGTACTTC
>.|TRBJ1-5|.|TRBV28
CASSLLQGRQPQHF
TGTGCCAGCAGTTTACTCCAGGGTAGGCAGCCCCAGCATTTT
>.|TRBJ1-6|.|TRBV6-4
CASREVPLHF
TGTGCCAGCAGAGAGGTTCCCCTCCACTTT